The clone carrying this TCR beta chain showed up just a few times. The antigen remains unidentified. The sample belongs to a study of T cell repertoires in cytomegalovirus infection. The wider study: Recently identified HLA-C-restricted and well-studied HLA-B-restricted CMV epitopes were used. Indicated by public TCR beta signatures were CMV infection and matching HLA type.

Using its own MiXCR run on the reads, TCRdb lists one record per CDR3 protein. The top ten clones hold about half of a sample with fewer than 650,000 distinct CDR3 sequences, about 40% of them seen once. V lost 10 bases and J 4 bases, leaving 19 bases between the germline ends. The CDR3 loop spans 15 amino acids. Germline V CDR1 and CDR2: LNHDA, SQIVND (reference sequence). Study-wide results and caveats: Summed frequency of shared TCR beta families picked out CMV carriers who also had the relevant HLA. HLA-C-restricted TCR beta clonotypes specific for CMV led the ex vivo response.

The rearrangement links TRBV19 to TRBJ1-4; D perhaps matches TRBD1 (5 bases). This specimen consisted of cultured PBMCs, obtained from culture after CMV antigen stimulation. The TCR comes from a human donor in good health (CMV status not recorded). Some clones in this sample may be carry-over from other donors' samples. CDR3 nucleotide sequence: TGTGCCACAGCGTCCCCCCGGGACGGTAATGAAAAACTGTTTTTT. Translation: CATASPRDGNEKLFF.